This TCR beta chain was documented in a study of T cells in Graves' hyperthyroidism and ophthalmopathy. General study findings and limits: Blood also held most thyroid clonotypes expanded beyond 0.001.

Patients aged 18 to 65 had newly diagnosed hyperthyroidism of under 2 months' duration. RNA transcripts yielded amplified TCR beta CDR3 regions. First-round RT-PCR targeting the TCR CDR3 was performed with the HTBI primer set. TCRdb re-called the multiplex PCR reads through MiXCR, storing one row per CDR3 protein. This table holds about 680,000 distinct CDR3 sequences, approximately 40% found once. Turning to this clonotype: The antigen is undetermined.

The specimen sequenced was blood. The receptor's source is a woman in her 40s with Graves' hyperthyroidism.

Written as DNA, the CDR3 is TGTGCCAGCAGCACCGCCGAGCAGTACTTC. Its protein is CASSTAEQYF. This chain joins TRBV9 and TRBJ2-7; no clear D. Germline V lookup: CDR1 SGDLS, CDR2 YYNGEE. CDR3 size: 10 residues. The V gene lost 4 bases and the J gene lost 6 bases, with 5 bases spanning the gap.